This TCR beta chain stems from a study of neurological immune-mediated disorders. 5'RACE with 10-nucleotide random UMIs generated the cDNA. TCRdb used MiXCR to reprocess the 5' RACE reads, holding one entry per CDR3 protein. The repertoire consists of 60,000 to 70,000 distinct CDR3 sequences, with about 5% occurring once and the leading ten covering 5.6%. Where libraries were unsorted, they were derived from 2 million PBMCs stored at -80 degrees C. V lost 1 base and J 4 bases, leaving 13 bases between the germline ends. Germline values: CDR1 DFQATT, CDR2 SNEGSKA (reference sequence). The CDR3 has 14 residues. This clonotype occurred many times.

This receptor was obtained from a human donor with multiple sclerosis. The donor label of this sample is uncertain. This chain uses TRBV20-1 with TRBJ1-2; D is undetermined. Sequences were obtained from PBMCs. For the CDR3, the DNA is TGCAGTGCTAGAGCGGAATCGCCCCGCTATGGCTACACCTTC. Translated, it gives CSARAESPRYGYTF.